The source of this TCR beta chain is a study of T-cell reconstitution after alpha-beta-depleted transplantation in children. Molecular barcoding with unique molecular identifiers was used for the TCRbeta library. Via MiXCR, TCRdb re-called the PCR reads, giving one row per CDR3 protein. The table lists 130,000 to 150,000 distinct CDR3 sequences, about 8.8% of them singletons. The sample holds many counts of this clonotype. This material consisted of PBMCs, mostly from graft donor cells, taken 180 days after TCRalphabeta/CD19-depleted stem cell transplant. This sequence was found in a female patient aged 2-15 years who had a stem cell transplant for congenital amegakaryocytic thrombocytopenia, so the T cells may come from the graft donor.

CDR3 bases: TGTGCCAGCAGATCGGATAGCAATCAGCCCCAGCATTTT. Its protein is CASRSDSNQPQHF. The rearrangement uses TRBV2 and TRBJ1-5, with unresolved D. The CDR3 contains 13 residues. CDR1 is SNHLY, CDR2 FYNNEI, per germline. The V and J ends lost 6 bases and 0 bases respectively, with 6 bases between them.